These T cell receptor beta chains were read from a single sample in a study of T cells in pancreatic ductal adenocarcinoma. Sequencing used immunoSEQ multiplex PCR; TCRdb keeps in-frame clones, though not all of them. The profile shows tens of thousands of clones, 85% to 95% of them singletons. Specimen: PBMCs. Receptor source: a human donor with pancreatic ductal adenocarcinoma. Both conserved end residues are part of each CDR3. Fields, in order: J gene, D gene, clone size, V gene, CDR3 DNA, CDR3 protein. The D gene is left open where the match is weak. A row's size may be missing; if present it is once, few, many or a size class.

TRBJ2-2 | . | . | TRBV28 | TGTGCCAGCAGTTTAGGGGGGAACACCGGGGAGCTGTTTTTT | CASSLGGNTGELFF
TRBJ2-1 | . | . | TRBV28 | TGTGCCAGCAGTTTAGCCGGGGGGCGGGATGAGCAGTTCTTC | CASSLAGGRDEQFF
TRBJ1-4 | . | . | TRBV5-1 | TGCGCCAGCAGCTTGATATCACTTGATGAAAAACTGTTTTTT | CASSLISLDEKLFF
TRBJ1-3 | . | . | TRBV19 | TGTGCCAGTAGGTCGAACTCTGGAAACACCATATATTTT | CASRSNSGNTIYF
TRBJ1-2 | . | . | TRBV29-1 | TGCAGCGTTGAAGTGGGAGGGACCCAAAGAAATGGCTACACCTTC | CSVEVGGTQRNGYTF
TRBJ1-2 | TRBD1 | once | TRBV5-4 | TGTGCCAGCAGCTTGCCCGCGACAGGGGCGGTAGGCTACACCTTC | CASSLPATGAVGYTF
TRBJ2-3 | . | . | TRBV4-1 | TGCGCCAGCAGCCACGACCTAGGTGGCCTCACAGATACGCAGTATTTT | CASSHDLGGLTDTQYF
TRBJ1-2 | . | . | TRBV7-2 | TGTGCCAGCAGCTTCTCGCAAAACCTCTATGGCTACACCTTC | CASSFSQNLYGYTF
TRBJ1-2 | TRBD1 | . | TRBV29-1 | TGCAGCGTTGAAGAACGAGACAGGGTGAACTATGGCTACACCTTC | CSVEERDRVNYGYTF
TRBJ2-7 | . | . | TRBV19 | TGTGCCAGTAGAGACCTCAAGCGGGCAGGCTCCTACGAGCAGTACTTC | CASRDLKRAGSYEQYF